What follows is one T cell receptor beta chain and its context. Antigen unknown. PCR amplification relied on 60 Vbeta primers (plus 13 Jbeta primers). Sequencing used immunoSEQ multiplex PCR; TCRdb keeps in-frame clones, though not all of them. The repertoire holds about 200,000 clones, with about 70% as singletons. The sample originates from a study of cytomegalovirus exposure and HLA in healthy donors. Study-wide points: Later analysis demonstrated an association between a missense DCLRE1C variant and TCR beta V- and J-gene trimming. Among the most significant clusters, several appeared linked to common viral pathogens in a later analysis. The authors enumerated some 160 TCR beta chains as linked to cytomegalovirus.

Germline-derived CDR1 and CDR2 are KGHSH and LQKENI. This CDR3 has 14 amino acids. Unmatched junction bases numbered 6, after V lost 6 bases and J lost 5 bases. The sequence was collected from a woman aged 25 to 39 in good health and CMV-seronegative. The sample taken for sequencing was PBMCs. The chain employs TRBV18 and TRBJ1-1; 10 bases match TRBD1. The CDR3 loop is CASSGQGVPTEAFF. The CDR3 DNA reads TGTGCCAGCTCTGGACAGGGGGTCCCGACTGAAGCTTTCTTT.